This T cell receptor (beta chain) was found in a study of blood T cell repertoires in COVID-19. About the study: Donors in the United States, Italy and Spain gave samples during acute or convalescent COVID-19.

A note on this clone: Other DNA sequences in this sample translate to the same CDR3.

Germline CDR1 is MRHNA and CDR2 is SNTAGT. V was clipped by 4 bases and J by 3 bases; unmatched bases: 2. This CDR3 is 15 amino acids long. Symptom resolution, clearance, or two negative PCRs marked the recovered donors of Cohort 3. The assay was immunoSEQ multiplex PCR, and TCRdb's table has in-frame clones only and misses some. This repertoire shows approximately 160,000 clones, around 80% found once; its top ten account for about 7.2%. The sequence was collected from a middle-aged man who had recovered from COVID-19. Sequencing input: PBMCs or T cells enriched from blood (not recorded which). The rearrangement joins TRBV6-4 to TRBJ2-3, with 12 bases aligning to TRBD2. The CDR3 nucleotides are TGTGCCAGCAGTGCTAGCGGGGGGGCAACAGATACGCAGTATTTT. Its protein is CASSASGGATDTQYF.